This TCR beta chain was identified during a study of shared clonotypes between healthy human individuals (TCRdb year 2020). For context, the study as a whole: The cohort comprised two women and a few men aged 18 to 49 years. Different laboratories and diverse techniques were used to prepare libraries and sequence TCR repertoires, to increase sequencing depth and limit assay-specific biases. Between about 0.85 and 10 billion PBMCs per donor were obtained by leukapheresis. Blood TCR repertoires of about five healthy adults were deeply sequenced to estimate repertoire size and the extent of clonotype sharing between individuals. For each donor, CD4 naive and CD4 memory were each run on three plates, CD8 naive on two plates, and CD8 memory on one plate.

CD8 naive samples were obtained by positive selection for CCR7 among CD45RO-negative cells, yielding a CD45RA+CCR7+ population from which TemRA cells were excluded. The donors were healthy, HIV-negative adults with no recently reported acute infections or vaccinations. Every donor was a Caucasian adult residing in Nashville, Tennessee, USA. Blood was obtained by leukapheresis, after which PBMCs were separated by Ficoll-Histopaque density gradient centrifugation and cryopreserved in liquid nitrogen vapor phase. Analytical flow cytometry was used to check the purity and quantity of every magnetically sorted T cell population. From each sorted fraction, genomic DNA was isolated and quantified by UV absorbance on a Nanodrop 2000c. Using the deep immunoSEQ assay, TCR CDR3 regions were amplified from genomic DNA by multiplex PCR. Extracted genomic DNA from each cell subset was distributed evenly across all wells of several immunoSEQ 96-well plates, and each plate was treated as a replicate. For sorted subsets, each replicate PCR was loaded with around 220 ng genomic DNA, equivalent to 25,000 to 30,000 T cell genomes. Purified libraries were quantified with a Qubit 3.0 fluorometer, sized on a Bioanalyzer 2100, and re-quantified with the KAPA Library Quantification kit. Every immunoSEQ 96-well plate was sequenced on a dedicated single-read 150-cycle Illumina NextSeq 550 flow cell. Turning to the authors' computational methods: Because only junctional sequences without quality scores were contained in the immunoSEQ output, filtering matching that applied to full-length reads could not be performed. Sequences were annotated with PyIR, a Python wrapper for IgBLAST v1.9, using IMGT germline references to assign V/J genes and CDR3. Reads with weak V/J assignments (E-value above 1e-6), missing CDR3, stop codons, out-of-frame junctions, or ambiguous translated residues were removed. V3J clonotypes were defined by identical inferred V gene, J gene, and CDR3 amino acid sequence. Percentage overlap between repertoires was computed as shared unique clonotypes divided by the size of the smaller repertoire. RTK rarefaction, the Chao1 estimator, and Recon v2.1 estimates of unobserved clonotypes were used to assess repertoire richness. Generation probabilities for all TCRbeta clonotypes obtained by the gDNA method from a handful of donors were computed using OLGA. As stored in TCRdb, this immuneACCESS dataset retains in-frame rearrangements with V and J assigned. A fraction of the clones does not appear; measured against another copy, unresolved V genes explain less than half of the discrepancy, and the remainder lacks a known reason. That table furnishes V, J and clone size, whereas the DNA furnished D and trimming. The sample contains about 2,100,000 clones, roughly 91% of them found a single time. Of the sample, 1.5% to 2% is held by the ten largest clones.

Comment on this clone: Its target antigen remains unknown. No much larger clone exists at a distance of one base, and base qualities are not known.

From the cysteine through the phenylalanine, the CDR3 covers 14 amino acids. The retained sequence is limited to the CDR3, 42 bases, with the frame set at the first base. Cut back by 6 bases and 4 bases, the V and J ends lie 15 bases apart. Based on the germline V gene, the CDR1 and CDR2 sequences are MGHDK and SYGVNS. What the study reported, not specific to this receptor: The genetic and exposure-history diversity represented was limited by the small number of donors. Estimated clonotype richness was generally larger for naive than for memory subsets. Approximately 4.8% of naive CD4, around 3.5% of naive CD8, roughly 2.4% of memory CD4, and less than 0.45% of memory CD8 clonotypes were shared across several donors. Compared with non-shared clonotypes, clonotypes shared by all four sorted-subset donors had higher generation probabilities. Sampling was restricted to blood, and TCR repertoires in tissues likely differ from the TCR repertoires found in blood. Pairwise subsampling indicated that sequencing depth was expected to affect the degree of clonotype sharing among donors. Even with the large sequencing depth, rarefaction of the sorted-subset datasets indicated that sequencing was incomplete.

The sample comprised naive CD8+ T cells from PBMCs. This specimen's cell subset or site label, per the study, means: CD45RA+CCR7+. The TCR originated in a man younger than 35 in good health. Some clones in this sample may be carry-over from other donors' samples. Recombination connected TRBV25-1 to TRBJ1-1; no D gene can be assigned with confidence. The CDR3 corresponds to CASSSLGLSTEAFF. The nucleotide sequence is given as TGTGCCAGCAGCTCCCTAGGGTTGTCCACTGAAGCTTTCTTT.